This T cell receptor beta chain stems from a study of response to subunit inactivated influenza vaccine. Each CDR3 protein gets one entry after TCRdb re-called the RT-PCR reads with MiXCR. Of more than 450,000 distinct CDR3 sequences listed, less than 10% are singletons. V trimming: 7 bases; J trimming: 6 bases; junction bases outside the gene matches: 8. The CDR3 runs to 14 residues. Per germline, CDR1 DFQATT and CDR2 SNEGSKA (reference sequence). This clonotype was recorded at least ten times. The sequence came from a man aged 50 to 69 who received an inactivated influenza vaccine. The J gene is TRBJ2-7, the V gene TRBV20-1, with 14 bases that match TRBD2. The source material was PBMCs from blood, sampled around 2 years after vaccination. This chain's CDR3 is CSGTGTSGGGEQYF. In nucleotides, the CDR3 is TGCAGTGGGACCGGGACTAGCGGGGGTGGCGAGCAGTACTTC.